The 20 T cell receptor beta chains given below trace back to one sample, sequenced in a study of T cell responses to AZD1222 COVID-19 vaccine. The assay was immunoSEQ multiplex PCR, and TCRdb's table has in-frame clones only and misses some. The sample includes 150,000 to 200,000 clones, roughly nine tenths of them seen just once. The source material was peripheral blood, sampled on day 0 of AZD1222 vaccination. These receptor sequences come from an adult in good health.

The genes are TRBV3-1 (or the pseudogene TRBV3-2) and TRBJ2-2; D gene unclear. Trimming pared 4 bases from V and 2 bases from J, leaving 17 bases between. Looked up from germline, CDR1 is LGHDT and CDR2 is YNNKEL (reference sequence). The CDR3 has 17 residues. CDR3 bases: TGTGCCAGCAGCCGCCTCGTGAGCCGAAACAACACCGGGGAGCTGTTTTTT. Protein: CASSRLVSRNNTGELFF.

V usage is TRBV9 and J usage is TRBJ1-1, with D unresolved. V was pared by 4 bases and J by 6 bases, with 16 bases between. The germline V gene has CDR1 SGDLS and CDR2 YYNGEE. The CDR3 spans 14 residues. The CDR3 nucleotides read TGTGCCAGCAGCCCTAAAGGGCCCTTCCCTGAAGCTTTCTTT. This codes for CASSPKGPFPEAFF. Looking up the rest from reference TRBV9 and TRBJ1-1 gives the full variable domain: DSGVTQTPKHLITATGQRVTLRCSPRSGDLSVYWYQQSLDQGLQFLIQYYNGEERAKGNILERFSAQQFPDLHSELNLSSLELGDSALYFCASSPKGPFPEAFFGQGTRLTVV.

The rearrangement links TRBV27 to TRBJ2-1; D unclear. The CDR3 runs 13 residues. Deletions cut 4 bases from V and 9 bases from J, with 13 bases between. Germline-derived CDR1 and CDR2 are MNHEY and SMNVEV (reference sequence). CDR3 in amino acids: CASSYGHPGEQFF. CDR3 bases: TGTGCCAGCAGTTACGGTCACCCAGGTGAGCAGTTCTTC.

V is TRBV7-9 and J is TRBJ1-2; D unclear. Germline-derived CDR1 and CDR2 are SEHNR and FQNEAQ (reference sequence). Trimming left V 5 bases short and J 8 bases short, with 12 bases between. CDR3 length: 12 residues. DNA of the CDR3: TGTGCCAGCAGCATAGGCGGGAAAGGCTACACCTTC. Translated: CASSIGGKGYTF.

There are a few counts of this clone. At the DNA level, this CDR3 is encoded by other sequences in the same sample as well. This chain uses TRBV27 with TRBJ1-5; possibly TRBD1 for D (6 bases). The CDR3 runs to 14 residues. Germline values: CDR1 MNHEY, CDR2 SMNVEV (reference sequence). Trimming took off 5 bases at V and 2 bases at J, with 10 bases between the two ends. The CDR3 here is CASSLRQGNQPQHF. CDR3 sequence (DNA): TGTGCCAGCAGTCTTAGACAGGGCAATCAGCCCCAGCATTTT.

CDR3 nucleotides: TGTGCCAGCAGCTTACGAGGGATCACTGAAGCTTTCTTT. As protein: CASSLRGITEAFF. This sequence joins TRBV11-2 and TRBJ1-1; D is ambiguous. V was clipped by 2 bases and J by 4 bases, with 8 bases between them. Germline V gene data show CDR1 as SGHAT and CDR2 as FQNNGV. CDR3 size: 13 residues.

This clone was counted a single time. The chain carries TRBV18 and TRBJ2-7; D is ambiguous. CDR1 and CDR2 (germline): KGHSH, LQKENI. The CDR3 is made up of 13 amino acids. The ends were cut back, 6 bases at V and 0 bases at J, with 9 bases in the middle. The chain's CDR3 is CASSLPSSYEQYF. As DNA, the CDR3 is TGTGCCAGCTCTCTCCCCTCCTCCTACGAGCAGTACTTC.

This clone has more than one count but fewer than ten. The chain carries TRBV18 and TRBJ1-5; a possible D gene is TRBD1 (5 bases). V dropped 6 bases and J dropped 2 bases, with 11 bases sitting between them. The CDR3 loop spans 14 amino acids. CDR1 KGHSH and CDR2 LQKENI come from the germline V gene. CDR3 in amino acids: CASSYRDRNQPQHF. The CDR3, as DNA: TGTGCCAGCTCCTACCGGGACCGCAATCAGCCCCAGCATTTT.

This CDR3 reads CATSSMAGGNSPLHF. CDR3 sequence (DNA): TGTGCCACCAGCAGTATGGCCGGAGGGAATTCACCCCTCCACTTT. The chain uses TRBV15 and TRBJ1-6; D unclear. Germline CDR1 is LNHNV and CDR2 is YYDKDF (reference sequence). This CDR3 region has 15 residues. V was pared by 3 bases and J by 7 bases, with 13 bases between.

The chain links TRBV3-1 (or the pseudogene TRBV3-2) to TRBJ1-2; no clear D. Germline V gene sequence: CDR1 LGHDT, CDR2 YNNKEL (reference sequence). The CDR3 has 15 amino acids. The germline V and J ends were trimmed by 0 bases and 3 bases, with 11 bases remaining between them. The CDR3 loop is CASSQDAGSYYGYTF. The CDR3 DNA follows: TGTGCCAGCAGCCAAGATGCGGGGTCGTACTATGGCTACACCTTC.

This rearrangement joins TRBV7-8 to TRBJ2-7; TRBD2 agrees at 8 bases. Per the germline V gene, CDR1 is SGHVS and CDR2 is FQNEAQ. J gave up 2 bases and V 5 bases, and 11 bases lay outside the gene matches. The CDR3 consists of 16 residues. The CDR3 region is CASSARGGPRTYEQYF. As DNA, the CDR3 is TGTGCCAGCAGCGCCCGCGGGGGGCCGAGAACCTACGAGCAGTACTTC. The variable domain in full, with the rest retrieved from reference TRBV7-8 and TRBJ2-7, is GAGVSQSPRYKVAKRGQDVALRCDPISGHVSLFWYQQALGQGPEFLTYFQNEAQLDKSGLPSDRFFAERPEGSVSTLKIQRTQQEDSAVYLCASSARGGPRTYEQYFGPGTRLTVT.

The rearrangement links TRBV6-1 to TRBJ1-1; D unclear. V was trimmed by 2 bases and J by 1 base, leaving 11 bases between them. CDR1 is MNHNS, CDR2 SASEGT, per germline. CDR3 size: 15 residues. CDR3 amino acids: CASSERVWGNTEAFF. The CDR3 nucleotides read TGTGCCAGCAGTGAACGGGTTTGGGGGAACACTGAAGCTTTCTTT.

The gene calls are TRBV19 and TRBJ1-2; 9 bases fit TRBD1. Per the germline V gene, CDR1 is LNHDA and CDR2 is SQIVND (reference sequence). Trimming cost V 7 bases and J 4 bases; bases outside gene matches: 16. CDR3 length: 17 amino acids. The CDR3 DNA reads as TGTGCCAGTAATAAAAATACCGTCGGGACAGGGATCTATGGCTACACCTTC. The encoded protein is CASNKNTVGTGIYGYTF.

The chain couples TRBV7-8 to TRBJ2-7; D possibly uses TRBD1 or TRBD2 (5 bases each). The germline CDR1 and CDR2 sequences are SGHVS and FQNEAQ. This CDR3 has 12 residues. The V gene lost 3 bases and the J gene lost 7 bases, with 10 bases spanning the gap. CDR3 loop: CASSFPGREQYF. The CDR3 nucleotides are TGTGCCAGCAGCTTTCCGGGGCGGGAGCAGTACTTC.

This chain connects TRBV30 to TRBJ1-4, with D uncertain. Trimming removed 2 bases at V and 5 bases at J, with 15 bases between. This CDR3 has 15 amino acids. Per the germline V gene, CDR1 is GTSNPN and CDR2 is SVGIG (reference sequence). The CDR3 DNA follows: TGTGCCTGGAGTCCTGGACCCGGTTTAAATGAAAAACTGTTTTTT. This sequence encodes CAWSPGPGLNEKLFF. The complete variable domain, with remaining parts taken from reference TRBV30 and TRBJ1-4, reads SQTIHQWPATLVQPVGSPLSLECTVEGTSNPNLYWYRQAAGRGLQLLFYSVGIGQISSEVPQNLSASRPQDRQFILSSKKLLLSDSGFYLCAWSPGPGLNEKLFFGSGTQLSVL.

Details on this clone: Because the CDR3's place on the DNA is in doubt, the DNA is left out and the CDR3 is given as listed by TCRdb. The V call is TRBV11-2, the J call TRBJ2-7. With termini counted, the CDR3 has 16 amino acids. Germline values: CDR1 SGHAT, CDR2 FQNNGV. The CDR3 here is CASSLEFGPGSYEQYF.

The V gene is TRBV6-4, the J gene TRBJ1-5; 8 bases align to TRBD1. The CDR3 has 16 residues. The germline gives CDR1 MRHNA, CDR2 SNTAGT. J lost 4 bases, V lost 2 bases, and 7 bases had no gene match. The CDR3, as DNA: TGTGCCAGCAGTGACGCGGACAGGGAACGGAATCAGCCCCAGCATTTT. Its translation: CASSDADRERNQPQHF.

The genes are TRBV27 and TRBJ1-1, with D uncertain. Per the germline V gene, CDR1 is MNHEY and CDR2 is SMNVEV (reference sequence). The V and J ends lost 6 bases and 1 base respectively, with 12 bases between them. The length of the CDR3 is 14 residues. DNA for the CDR3: TGTGCCAGCAGGCCGTGGGCTGGGAACACTGAAGCTTTCTTT. Protein: CASRPWAGNTEAFF.

The gene calls are TRBV19 and TRBJ1-4, with a tentative D call TRBD1 (5 bases). Germline assignment: CDR1 LNHDA and CDR2 SQIVND (reference sequence). V was trimmed by 8 bases and J by 8 bases, leaving 15 bases between them. The CDR3 runs 13 residues. CDR3 region: CASFGGSGEKLFF. The DNA for the CDR3 is TGTGCCAGTTTTGGGGGGTCCGGAGAAAAACTGTTTTTT.

The V and J genes are TRBV7-9 and TRBJ1-1; no definite D call. In germline, CDR1 is SEHNR, CDR2 FQNEAQ (reference sequence). This CDR3 comprises 12 residues. V gave up 2 bases and J gave up 6 bases, with 7 bases separating them. CDR3 amino acids: CASSLLRSEAFF. The CDR3 DNA follows: TGTGCCAGCAGCTTACTGCGGTCTGAAGCTTTCTTT.